Each of the 6 T cell receptor beta chains below was sequenced from the same sample in a study of blood T cells in healthy people across ages. The authors ran a second PCR of 7 to 11 cycles using a sample-barcoded 5' primer and a J-beta primer mix. In TCRdb, the 5' RACE reads were re-called with MiXCR into one record per CDR3 protein. The table lists 1.5 million to 2 million distinct CDR3 sequences, roughly two fifths of them singletons. The sample was blood. All receptors derive from a human donor in good health.

The V call is TRBV24-1, the J call TRBJ1-1; D unresolved. Germline V CDR1 and CDR2: KGHDR, SFDVKD. The CDR3 length is 13 residues. Trimming cost V 7 bases and J 4 bases, with 12 bases left between them. The CDR3 nucleotides read TGTGCCACCAGGGGCTTCCGGGGCACTGAAGCTTTCTTT. Residues: CATRGFRGTEAFF.

V gene TRBV29-1 combines with J gene TRBJ1-2; the D is unclear. The CDR3 loop spans 14 amino acids. The germline gives CDR1 SQVTM, CDR2 ANQGSEA. The germline V and J ends were trimmed by 2 bases and 1 base, with 11 bases remaining between them. The CDR3 DNA follows: TGCAGCGTTGAATTACCCATTGGTAACTATGGCTACACCTTC. Encoded protein: CSVELPIGNYGYTF.

The CDR3 here is CSVGGGHTEAFF. CDR3 DNA: TGCAGCGTTGGGGGGGGTCACACTGAAGCTTTCTTT. The rearrangement uses TRBV29-1 and TRBJ1-1; tentative D call: TRBD1 (5 bases). The CDR3 loop spans 12 amino acids. The germline gives CDR1 SQVTM, CDR2 ANQGSEA. Trimming stripped 4 bases from V and 3 bases from J, with 9 bases between.

The CDR3 sequence: CATSRDWTGETQFF. As DNA, the CDR3 is TGTGCCACCAGCAGAGATTGGACGGGTGAGACCCAGTTCTTC. The V gene is TRBV15, the J gene TRBJ2-1; D unclear. The CDR3 sequence is 14 residues long. Germline CDR1 and CDR2: LNHNV and YYDKDF (reference sequence). The germline V and J ends were trimmed by 0 bases and 13 bases, with 16 bases remaining between them.

In the case of this clonotype: A much larger clone is a single base away; this may be a read error. The chain employs TRBV7-2 and TRBJ2-6, with D unresolved. The germline gives CDR1 SGHTA, CDR2 FQGNSA. With 2 bases removed from V and 0 bases from J, the gap between germline ends came to 5 bases. This CDR3 has 15 residues. For the CDR3, the DNA is TGTGCCAGCAGCTTATTCAACTCTGGGGCCAACGTCCTGACTTTC. This encodes CASSLFNSGANVLTF.

The J gene is TRBJ1-6, the V gene TRBV5-6; D possibly corresponds to TRBD1 (6 bases). The CDR3 length is 17 residues. The germline gives CDR1 SGHDT, CDR2 YYEEEE. Between the trimmed V and J ends, which lost 0 bases and 1 base, there was a span of 11 bases. The CDR3 DNA reads TGTGCCAGCAGCTTGGCCGGGGGCGCATCCTATAATTCACCCCTCCACTTT. This encodes CASSLAGGASYNSPLHF.